The 5 T cell receptor beta chains in this list originate from one sample, sequenced in a study of graft-versus-host responses after intestinal transplantation (dated by TCRdb to about 2021). For these receptors, no antigen is known. Libraries were constructed by the immunoSEQ multiplex PCR assay. The clones in this table, taken by TCRdb from immuneACCESS, are in-frame only. Not every clone is retained; where verified, under half of the shortfall comes from an unresolved V gene, and the cause of the rest is unknown. The sample records about 89,000 clones, about 93% of which are singletons. The ten largest clonotypes hold roughly 2% of the sample. This sample's time point label indicates: cells obtained before transplantation from donor or recipient. The sequencing here drew on unstimulated CD8+ T cells sorted from spleen or lymph node cells, taken before intestinal transplant. These receptor sequences come from a human donor who received an intestinal transplant.

The chain links TRBV15 to TRBJ1-3; perhaps TRBD1 as D (5 bases). The CDR3 totals 17 residues. CDR1 is LNHNV and CDR2 is YYDKDF in the germline V gene (reference sequence). V was pared by 5 bases and J by 2 bases, with 19 bases between. CDR3 loop: CATSSSKGRATGNTIYF. CDR3 DNA: TGTGCCACCAGCTCGTCTAAGGGGAGGGCGACTGGAAACACCATATATTTT.

CDR3 DNA: TGCGCCAGCAGCCAAGATTATGAGAGCCACAATCAGCCCCAGCATTTT. It yields the protein CASSQDYESHNQPQHF. The chain joins TRBV4-3 to TRBJ1-5; no reliable D call. CDR3 length: 16 residues. The V gene's germline CDR1 is LGHNA and CDR2 YSLEER. Trimming shortened V by 0 bases and J by 3 bases, and 12 bases separated the two germline ends.

This clone was observed a few times. The gene calls are TRBV4-3 and TRBJ2-7; TRBD2 matches at 7 bases. V gave up 0 bases and J gave up 6 bases; unmatched junction bases: 17. Germline-derived CDR1 and CDR2 are LGHNA and YSLEER. The CDR3 is made up of 18 amino acids. The CDR3, as DNA: TGCGCCAGCAGCCAAGATTTTGGCGGGACTAACTTAGCCCGCGAGCAGTACTTC. It encodes CASSQDFGGTNLAREQYF.

The CDR3 DNA follows: TGTGCCAGCAGCGTAGGGGAGACTAGCGGGGGGCCCACAGATACGCAGTATTTT. It yields the protein CASSVGETSGGPTDTQYF. The V and J genes are TRBV9 and TRBJ2-3, with 13 bases matching TRBD2. Trimming cost V 0 bases and J 2 bases; bases outside gene matches: 6. The CDR3 contains 18 residues. Germline V CDR1 and CDR2: SGDLS, YYNGEE.

This chain links TRBV11-2 with TRBJ1-2, with D perhaps matching TRBD1 (6 bases). The CDR3 extends over 15 amino acids. Trimming left V 5 bases short and J 2 bases short, with 15 bases between. Per the germline V gene, CDR1 is SGHAT and CDR2 is FQNNGV. The CDR3 reads CASSPNIDRNYGYTF. CDR3 nucleotides: TGTGCCAGCAGCCCGAATATCGACAGGAACTATGGCTACACCTTC.